The 30 T cell receptor beta chains below were found in one sample sequenced in a study of PD-L1 blockade in urothelial cancer. Sequencing used immunoSEQ multiplex PCR; TCRdb keeps in-frame clones, though not all of them. The table includes 45,000 to 55,000 clones, roughly 84% detected once. Noted time point: pretreatment peripheral blood. The sequences come from PBMCs, collected around atezolizumab (anti-PD-L1) treatment. The receptor source for this set is a man in his forties or fifties with urothelial cancer.

This clone is a singleton in its sample. CDR3 sequence reads: CSVVAGADEQFF. CDR3 DNA: TGCAGCGTCGTAGCGGGAGCTGATGAGCAGTTCTTC. V is TRBV29-1 and J is TRBJ2-1, with 9 positions matching TRBD2. V lost 6 bases, J lost 8 bases, and 5 bases stayed unmatched. Germline loops: CDR1 SQVTM, CDR2 ANQGSEA. This CDR3 comprises 12 residues.

The chain links TRBV15 to TRBJ1-5, with D perhaps matching TRBD1 (5 bases). The V end was cut by 2 bases, the J end by 9 bases, with 20 bases between. The germline gives CDR1 LNHNV, CDR2 YYDKDF (reference sequence). The CDR3 sequence is 16 residues long. DNA of the CDR3: TGTGCCACCAGCAGATCCAGAGACAGCAACCTTTGGCCCCAGCATTTT. Amino acid sequence: CATSRSRDSNLWPQHF.

The chain links TRBV7-9 to TRBJ2-3; D perhaps matches TRBD1 (6 bases). V lost 5 bases and J lost 2, with 14 bases in between. This CDR3 region has 15 residues. Germline CDR1 reads SEHNR; CDR2 reads FQNEAQ (reference sequence). CDR3 in DNA: TGTGCCAGCAGCCCACAGGGAGTAAACACAGATACGCAGTATTTT. Its protein product is CASSPQGVNTDTQYF.

The chain joins TRBV7-8 to TRBJ1-2, with a tentative D call TRBD1 (6 bases). The CDR3 loop spans 15 amino acids. V was pared by 1 base and J by 5 bases, with 14 bases between. Germline V lookup: CDR1 SGHVS, CDR2 FQNEAQ. The CDR3, as DNA: TGTGCCAGCAGCTTAGGCGAGACAGGCACTTATGGCTACACCTTC. Translating it yields CASSLGETGTYGYTF.

The sample holds a few counts of this clone. This chain links TRBV4-2 with TRBJ2-3; no definite D call. Germline CDR1 reads LGHNA; CDR2 reads YNFKEQ. This CDR3 spans 16 amino acids. V lost 0 bases and J lost 1, with 11 bases in between. The CDR3 is CASSQETAPRTDTQYF. DNA of the CDR3: TGTGCCAGCAGCCAAGAAACTGCTCCTCGCACAGATACGCAGTATTTT.

The gene calls are TRBV27 and TRBJ2-2, with no clear D. The CDR3 runs to 16 residues. Trimming stripped 2 bases from V and 6 bases from J, with 16 bases between. Germline V gene sequence: CDR1 MNHEY, CDR2 SMNVEV (reference sequence). The CDR3 sequence is CASSLIPLTFPGELFF. DNA of the CDR3: TGTGCCAGCAGTTTAATCCCGTTAACTTTCCCCGGGGAGCTGTTTTTT.

The V gene is TRBV27, the J gene TRBJ2-7; D may be TRBD1 (6 bases). Germline V gene lookup returns CDR1 MNHEY and CDR2 SMNVEV (reference sequence). The CDR3 consists of 15 residues. Trimming shortened V by 3 bases and J by 2 bases, and 14 bases separated the two germline ends. The CDR3 reads CASSFRQELPYEQYF. In DNA form, the CDR3 reads TGTGCCAGCAGTTTCCGACAGGAGTTACCCTACGAGCAGTACTTC.

This chain joins TRBV25-1 and TRBJ2-7, with TRBD1 matching over 9 bases. Trimming at V came to 4 bases and at J to 7 bases, leaving 8 bases not matched to a gene. Germline-derived CDR1 and CDR2 are MGHDK and SYGVNS. The CDR3 consists of 14 residues. CDR3 region: CASSGTGVVNEQYF. The CDR3 DNA sequence: TGTGCCAGCAGTGGGACAGGGGTGGTGAATGAGCAGTACTTC.

The V call is TRBV7-3, the J call TRBJ1-6; no clear D. This CDR3 is built from 14 residues. The germline V gene encodes CDR1 SGHTA and CDR2 FQGTGA. Trimming stripped 5 bases from V and 0 bases from J, with 5 bases between. CDR3 in amino acids: CASSESSYNSPLHF. CDR3 DNA: TGTGCCAGCAGCGAGAGCTCCTATAATTCACCCCTCCACTTT.

The chain couples TRBV11-2 to TRBJ2-7; 10 nucleotides align to TRBD1. The CDR3 consists of 15 residues. Germline assignment: CDR1 SGHAT and CDR2 FQNNGV. J gave up 1 base and V 5 bases, and 5 bases lay outside the gene matches. CDR3 region: CASSDRDRGSYEQYF. DNA of the CDR3: TGTGCCAGCAGCGACCGGGACAGGGGATCCTACGAGCAGTACTTC.

The chain carries TRBV7-2 and TRBJ2-1; no clear D gene. The CDR3 has 12 residues. CDR1 and CDR2 (germline): SGHTA, FQGNSA. Trimming removed 2 bases at V and 6 bases at J, with 5 bases between. Here the CDR3 DNA reads TGTGCCAGCAGCTTATCCCGCAATGAGCAGTTCTTC. Its protein product is CASSLSRNEQFF.

The V gene is TRBV29-1, the J gene TRBJ1-1, with TRBD1 as a possible D gene (6 bases). The CDR3 length is 14 residues. The V end was cut by 7 bases, the J end by 0 bases, with 15 bases between. Germline values: CDR1 SQVTM, CDR2 ANQGSEA. DNA for the CDR3: TGCAGCGCAACCGGGACATCCTTGAACACTGAAGCTTTCTTT. Translating gives CSATGTSLNTEAFF.

V is TRBV27 and J is TRBJ2-5; a possible D gene is TRBD2 (7 bases). The CDR3 runs 15 residues. The germline V gene encodes CDR1 MNHEY and CDR2 SMNVEV (reference sequence). Trimming pared 7 bases from V and 5 bases from J, leaving 20 bases between. This CDR3 reads CASTTGQGRGETQYF. DNA of the CDR3: TGTGCCAGCACTACCGGGCAGGGGCGGGGGGAGACCCAGTACTTC.

J is TRBJ1-2 and V is TRBV27; weak D call: TRBD1 (5 bases). V was pared by 3 bases and J by 4 bases, with 9 bases between. Germline lookup yields CDR1 MNHEY and CDR2 SMNVEV (reference sequence). This CDR3 is built from 13 residues. CDR3 region: CASSFGQLYGYTF. The CDR3 DNA sequence: TGTGCCAGCAGTTTTGGACAACTCTATGGCTACACCTTC.

This clone came up a few times. The chain employs TRBV9 and TRBJ2-2, with D tentatively TRBD2 (5 bases). CDR1 SGDLS and CDR2 YYNGEE come from the germline V gene. The CDR3 extends over 17 amino acids. Trimming removed 1 base at V and 4 bases at J, with 17 bases between. The CDR3 loop is CASSVTFRLEGTGELFF. The DNA for the CDR3 is TGTGCCAGCAGCGTAACTTTTAGGTTAGAGGGCACCGGGGAGCTGTTTTTT.

As DNA, the CDR3 is TGTGCCAGCAGCATACAGGGTTTGCAGCCCCAGCATTTT. It yields the protein CASSIQGLQPQHF. J is TRBJ1-5 and V is TRBV5-4, with a possible D match to TRBD1 (6 bases). The CDR3 loop spans 13 amino acids. Germline CDR1 and CDR2: SGHNT and YYREEE (reference sequence). Deletions cut 4 bases from V and 7 bases from J, with 12 bases between.

The chain employs TRBV27 and TRBJ2-7, with 10 bases fitting TRBD2. The CDR3 covers 17 residues. Germline assignment: CDR1 MNHEY and CDR2 SMNVEV (reference sequence). V lost 3 bases, J lost 3 bases, and 11 bases stayed unmatched. The CDR3 nucleotides read TGTGCCAGCAGTTTCGCTAGCGGGAGAGACCGCCACTACGAGCAGTACTTC. Protein: CASSFASGRDRHYEQYF.

The chain carries TRBV7-2 and TRBJ2-7; 8 bases are a match to TRBD2. The CDR3 consists of 15 residues. The germline V gene has CDR1 SGHTA and CDR2 FQGNSA. J gave up 6 bases and V 1 base, and 8 bases lay outside the gene matches. The CDR3: CASSLGLAGRGEQYF. The CDR3, as DNA: TGTGCCAGCAGCTTAGGATTAGCGGGACGGGGCGAGCAGTACTTC. Full variable domain (remainder filled in from reference TRBV7-2 and TRBJ2-7): GAGVSQSPSNKVTEKGKDVELRCDPISGHTALYWYRQSLGQGLEFLIYFQGNSAPDKSGLPSDRFSAERTGGSVSTLTIQRTQQEDSAVYLCASSLGLAGRGEQYFGPGTRLTVT.

The count of this clone is one. The gene calls are TRBV7-9 and TRBJ1-3, with no clear D. Germline CDR1 reads SEHNR; CDR2 reads FQNEAQ (reference sequence). This CDR3 has 13 residues. Trimming removed 6 bases from V and 0 bases from J, with 6 bases in between. Here the CDR3 reads CASRAHSGNTIYF. The CDR3 DNA is TGTGCCAGCAGAGCCCACTCTGGAAACACCATATATTTT.

This sequence joins TRBV15 and TRBJ2-7; a possible D gene is TRBD2 (6 bases). The CDR3 contains 15 residues. Germline V gives CDR1 LNHNV, CDR2 YYDKDF (reference sequence). The V end lost 0 bases, the J end lost 3 bases, and 12 bases lay between the germline ends. DNA of the CDR3: TGTGCCACCAGCAGAGACCGGGGGTTGGTCTACGAGCAGTACTTC. Translated: CATSRDRGLVYEQYF.

The J gene is TRBJ2-1, the V gene TRBV19; D is perhaps TRBD1 (5 bases). The germline gives CDR1 LNHDA, CDR2 SQIVND (reference sequence). The CDR3 loop spans 14 amino acids. V lost 2 bases and J lost 6, with 11 bases in between. CDR3 protein: CASSIQNRPNEQFF. The CDR3 DNA reads TGTGCCAGTAGTATACAAAACAGGCCCAATGAGCAGTTCTTC.

The chain couples TRBV7-9 to TRBJ2-7; 7 bases match TRBD1. Trimming at V came to 8 bases and at J to 5 bases, leaving 12 bases not matched to a gene. Per germline, CDR1 SEHNR and CDR2 FQNEAQ (reference sequence). The CDR3 has 14 residues. For the CDR3, the DNA is TGTGCCAGCGTCGCCGGGGACAGTTTCCACGAGCAGTACTTC. Amino acids: CASVAGDSFHEQYF.

The chain links TRBV11-1 to TRBJ2-1, with a possible D match to TRBD1 (5 bases). CDR1 is SGHAT and CDR2 is FQDESV in the germline V gene (reference sequence). V shed 4 bases and J shed 12 bases, with 13 bases lying between them. This CDR3 contains 12 residues. The DNA of the CDR3 is TGTGCCAGCAGCTCCGAGACAGACACGCAGTTCTTC. Translation: CASSSETDTQFF.

The chain employs TRBV19 and TRBJ2-5; the match to TRBD1 covers 8 bases. There are 15 residues in the CDR3. In germline, CDR1 is LNHDA, CDR2 SQIVND (reference sequence). V dropped 3 bases and J dropped 4; count of bases not matched to a gene: 7. The CDR3 loop reads CASSMITGGGETQYF. The CDR3 DNA reads as TGTGCCAGTAGTATGATAACAGGGGGTGGAGAGACCCAGTACTTC. The full variable domain, its missing parts supplied by reference TRBV19 and TRBJ2-5, is DGGITQSPKYLFRKEGQNVTLSCEQNLNHDAMYWYRQDPGQGLRLIYYSQIVNDFQKGDIAEGYSVSREKKESFPLTVTSAQKNPTAFYLCASSMITGGGETQYFGPGTRLLVL.

This chain joins TRBV5-1 and TRBJ1-1; TRBD1 aligns across 8 bases. J was trimmed by 1 base and V by 6 bases; bases with no gene match: 8. Germline V gives CDR1 SGHRS, CDR2 YFSETQ. The CDR3 runs to 15 residues. The CDR3 is CASMAGGAKNTEAFF. DNA for the CDR3: TGCGCCAGCATGGCAGGGGGCGCGAAGAACACTGAAGCTTTCTTT. The complete variable domain, with remaining parts taken from reference TRBV5-1 and TRBJ1-1, reads KAGVTQTPRYLIKTRGQQVTLSCSPISGHRSVSWYQQTPGQGLQFLFEYFSETQRNKGNFPGRFSGRQFSNSRSEMNVSTLELGDSALYLCASMAGGAKNTEAFFGQGTRLTVV.

J is TRBJ2-2 and V is TRBV7-6, with D uncertain. Per germline, CDR1 SGHVS and CDR2 FNYEAQ. The CDR3 length is 15 residues. V shed 3 bases and J shed 6 bases, with 14 bases lying between them. CDR3 residues: CASSLLVAAPGELFF. Written as DNA, the CDR3 is TGTGCCAGCAGCTTGCTGGTTGCGGCCCCCGGGGAGCTGTTTTTT.

The chain couples TRBV14 to TRBJ2-1; perhaps TRBD2 as D (5 bases). Looked up from germline, CDR1 is SGHDN and CDR2 is FVKESK. This CDR3 spans 14 amino acids. Between the trimmed V and J ends, which lost 4 bases and 0 bases, there was a span of 7 bases. DNA of the CDR3: TGTGCCAGCAGCCGGAGGAGCTCCTACAATGAGCAGTTCTTC. Protein: CASSRRSSYNEQFF. Complete variable domain (other parts from reference TRBV14 and TRBJ2-1): EAGVTQFPSHSVIEKGQTVTLRCDPISGHDNLYWYRRVMGKEIKFLLHFVKESKQDESGMPNNRFLAERTGGTYSTLKVQPAELEDSGVYFCASSRRSSYNEQFFGPGTRLTVL.

This sequence joins TRBV11-3 and TRBJ2-2; D is perhaps TRBD2 (6 bases). V lost 5 bases to trimming and J lost 0 bases, with 19 bases between them. The CDR3 spans 18 residues. The germline V gene encodes CDR1 SGHNT and CDR2 YENEEA. The CDR3 spells CASSPGRWEAANTGELFF. The CDR3 nucleotides are TGTGCCAGCAGCCCCGGACGTTGGGAGGCGGCGAACACCGGGGAGCTGTTTTTT. Using reference TRBV11-3 and TRBJ2-2 for the parts outside the CDR3, the full variable domain is EAGVVQSPRYKIIEKKQPVAFWCNPISGHNTLYWYLQNLGQGPELLIRYENEEAVDDSQLPKDRFSAERLKGVDSTLKIQPAELGDSAVYLCASSPGRWEAANTGELFFGEGSRLTVL.

The rearrangement joins TRBV7-3 to TRBJ1-2; 7 bases match TRBD1. V gave up 8 bases and J gave up 1 base; unmatched junction bases: 4. CDR3 length: 13 residues. Germline CDR1 SGHTA, CDR2 FQGTGA. This CDR3 reads CASGAGGNYGYTF. In DNA form, the CDR3 reads TGTGCCAGCGGGGCAGGGGGTAACTATGGCTACACCTTC.

V usage is TRBV5-5 and J usage is TRBJ2-7; tentatively, D is TRBD1 (6 bases). The CDR3 is 14 residues long. V lost 4 bases and J lost 1, with 12 bases in between. Per germline, CDR1 SGHKS and CDR2 YYEKEE (reference sequence). In nucleotides, the CDR3 is TGTGCCAGCAGCAATCTAGGACAGTCCTACGAGCAGTACTTC. Its protein product is CASSNLGQSYEQYF.